These T cell receptor beta chains were read from a single sample in a study of T cells in Graves' hyperthyroidism and ophthalmopathy. TCRdb called the multiplex PCR reads again in MiXCR, with one record for every CDR3 protein. The sample yields under 400,000 distinct CDR3 sequences, around 25% seen once. Specimen: blood. These receptors were taken from a man aged 45 to 65 with Graves' hyperthyroidism. CDR3s include the opening cysteine and the closing phenylalanine or tryptophan. Each record gives: D gene, clone size, V gene, J gene, CDR3 DNA, CDR3 protein. The D gene is left open where the match is weak. The listing skips clone size in some rows; elsewhere it reads once, few, many or a size class.

.,.,TRBV7-3,TRBJ1-1,TGCGCCAGCAGCCTCCCCGGTATGAACACTGAAGCTTTCTTT,CASSLPGMNTEAFF
.,.,TRBV12-3/TRBV12-4,TRBJ2-5,TGTGCCAGCAGTCCCGGGGGCCTTGAGACCCAGTACTTC,CASSPGGLETQYF
TRBD1,many,TRBV18,TRBJ1-4,TGTGCCAGCTCGAAACAGGGGGCGACTAATGAAAAACTGTTTTTT,CASSKQGATNEKLFF
.,few,TRBV5-6,TRBJ2-7,TGTGCCAGCAGCTTGCCCAGAACCTACGAGCAGTACTTC,CASSLPRTYEQYF
.,.,TRBV12-3/TRBV12-4,TRBJ2-5,TGTGCCAGCAGTTTATCGGAAGAGACCCAGTACTTC,CASSLSEETQYF
TRBD2,many,TRBV7-6,TRBJ2-7,TGTGCCAGCAGCTTAGGGGGCAGCGGGAGCCACTACGAGCAGTACTTC,CASSLGGSGSHYEQYF
.,.,TRBV6-6,TRBJ1-1,TGTGCCAGCAGTTACTCCGGGACACCTGAAGCTTTCTTT,CASSYSGTPEAFF
TRBD1,.,TRBV2,TRBJ1-4,TGTGCCAGCAGGGAATCAGGGGGACTGGGGAAACTGTTTTTT,CASRESGGLGKLFF
.,few,TRBV27,TRBJ2-3,.,CASSLFLSGGSGFTDTQYF
.,.,TRBV5-5,TRBJ2-2,TGCGCCAGCAGCTTGGGGATTGCAGGGAACACCGGGGAGCTGTTTTTT,CASSLGIAGNTGELFF
.,many,TRBV20-1,TRBJ2-7,TGCAGTGCTAGTCGGGATACTAACGACTACGAGCAGTACTTC,CSASRDTNDYEQYF
.,few,TRBV18,TRBJ2-7,TGTGCCAGCTCAAATGCATGGGGGTACGAGCAGTACTTC,CASSNAWGYEQYF
TRBD2,few,TRBV29-1,TRBJ2-3,TGCAGCGTTTCTCCCAGCGGGAGCTACACAGATACGCAGTATTTT,CSVSPSGSYTDTQYF
.,.,TRBV11-2,TRBJ2-2,TGTGCCAGCAGCTTCGTTGCGGGTAACACCGGGGAGCTGTTTTTT,CASSFVAGNTGELFF
.,.,TRBV28,TRBJ2-3,TGTGCCAGCAGGGGTTTGGGCGAGGGGGGCACAGATACGCAGTATTTT,CASRGLGEGGTDTQYF
.,many,TRBV24-1,TRBJ2-1,TGTGCCACCAGTGATTTGAAGGGGACGGACAATGAGCAGTTCTTC,CATSDLKGTDNEQFF
.,few,TRBV27,TRBJ2-1,TGTGCCAGCAGTTTACGGGGGGCACGGGAGCAGTTCTTC,CASSLRGAREQFF
TRBD2,many,TRBV15,TRBJ2-3,TGTGCCACCAGCAGAGCCACTAGCGGGAGAAACTCGTTCACAGATACGCAGTATTTT,CATSRATSGRNSFTDTQYF
TRBD1,.,TRBV4-1,TRBJ1-6,TGCGCCAGCAGCCGCAAGGGACAGGGGAATGATTCACCCCTCCACTTT,CASSRKGQGNDSPLHF
.,few,TRBV12-3/TRBV12-4,TRBJ1-2,TGTGCCAGCAGTTTGGGTAGGGGAGCGAGCTATGGCTACACCTTC,CASSLGRGASYGYTF
TRBD2,few,TRBV3-1,TRBJ2-3,TGTGCCAGCAGCCAGGGACTAGCGGGGGGCACAGATACGCAGTATTTT,CASSQGLAGGTDTQYF
.,few,TRBV6-2/TRBV6-3,TRBJ2-6,TGTGCCAGCGAGTTTCACTCTGGGGCCAACGTCCTGACTTTC,CASEFHSGANVLTF
TRBD2,.,TRBV4-1,TRBJ2-7,TGCGCCAGCAGCCAAGAGGGGCTAGCGGGATACTACGAGCAGTACTTC,CASSQEGLAGYYEQYF
.,few,TRBV27,TRBJ2-1,TGTGCCAGCAGTCCCCAGGACAGCTACAATGAGCAGTTCTTC,CASSPQDSYNEQFF
TRBD2,.,TRBV6-6,TRBJ2-7,TGTGCCAGCAGTTACCTTAGCGGGAGAGCCTACGAGCAGTACTTC,CASSYLSGRAYEQYF
.,.,TRBV7-2,TRBJ1-1,TGTGCCAGCAGCTTACCGCCGGACCCAAGGTCGGGGGCTTTCTTT,CASSLPPDPRSGAFF
.,few,TRBV10-3,TRBJ2-7,TGTGCCATCCAGGGTGGCTACGAGCAGTACTTC,CAIQGGYEQYF
TRBD2,.,TRBV15,TRBJ2-5,TGTGCCACCAGCAGAGCAGCGGGGTCCCGAGAGACCCAGTACTTC,CATSRAAGSRETQYF
.,many,TRBV27,TRBJ2-7,TGTGCCAGCAAGAGGACAGACTTTCCCGAGCAGTACTTC,CASKRTDFPEQYF
.,.,TRBV7-9,TRBJ2-2,TGTGCCAGCAGCTTTGCCGGACACAACACCGGGGAGCTGTTTTTT,CASSFAGHNTGELFF
.,.,TRBV5-1,TRBJ1-2,TGCGCCAGCAGCTATCAGCGGGAGGGCTACACCTTC,CASSYQREGYTF
.,.,TRBV12-3/TRBV12-4,TRBJ2-3,TGTGCCAGCAGTTCGGCAACCAAAGGGCGGGATACGCAGTATTTT,CASSSATKGRDTQYF
.,.,TRBV19,TRBJ1-1,TGTGCCAGTAGTATAAGCCCGGGGGCAGGCACTGAAGCTTTCTTT,CASSISPGAGTEAFF
TRBD2,few,TRBV20-1,TRBJ2-1,TGCAGTGCTAGTGGAGGACTAGCGGGGTACAATGAGCAGTTCTTC,CSASGGLAGYNEQFF
.,.,TRBV6-2/TRBV6-3,TRBJ1-1,TGTGCCAGCACGAACGACAGTTGGATCACTGAAGCTTTCTTT,CASTNDSWITEAFF
TRBD1,.,TRBV2,TRBJ1-1,TGTGCCAGCAGTGAAGCACGGACAGGTCATAACACTGAAGCTTTCTTT,CASSEARTGHNTEAFF
TRBD2,few,TRBV3-1,TRBJ2-1,TGCGCCAGCAGCCAAGAGCGGGGGGGGCTAGCGGAGCGTCGCGATGAGCAGTTCTTC,CASSQERGGLAERRDEQFF
TRBD1,many,TRBV6-1,TRBJ2-2,TGTGCCAGCAGTAACAGGGGGGCGGGGGAGCTGTTTTTT,CASSNRGAGELFF
.,few,TRBV6-1,TRBJ1-5,TGTGCCAGCAGTGAACCCCCCGACACGAATAGCAATCAGCCCCAGCATTTT,CASSEPPDTNSNQPQHF
.,.,TRBV18,TRBJ1-1,TGTGCCAGCTCACTAGGCAGGGGACAGAACACTGAAGCTTTCTTT,CASSLGRGQNTEAFF
.,few,TRBV20-1,TRBJ2-3,TGCAGTGCTAGCGGGGAGTTACTTTCGGGCACAGATACGCAGTATTTT,CSASGELLSGTDTQYF